The 28 T cell receptor beta chains presented below share a single source sample, sequenced in a study of T-cell memory formation after mild COVID-19. TCRdb reanalysed the 5' RACE reads using MiXCR and keeps one entry per CDR3 protein. The sample has hundreds of thousands of distinct CDR3 sequences, about a sixth seen once. The sample taken for sequencing was PBMCs or a T cell subset sorted from them (not recorded which). The source of these receptors is a man younger than 35 who had mild COVID-19 (a few samples of this study predate the infection). Cell type and time point are not known.

V usage is TRBV6-2 or TRBV6-3 and J usage is TRBJ1-2; 7 nucleotides agree with TRBD1. The germline CDR1 and CDR2 sequences are MNHEY and SVGEGT. V gave up 7 bases and J gave up 1 base; unmatched junction bases: 6. CDR3 length equals 14 residues. CDR3 in DNA: TGTGCCAGCACCACGACAGGGAATAACTATGGCTACACCTTC. This sequence encodes CASTTTGNNYGYTF.

This clonotype was recorded a few times. The chain employs TRBV6-2 or TRBV6-3 and TRBJ2-6; TRBD1 agrees at 10 bases. The J segment lost 4 bases and the V segment lost 4 bases, leaving 4 bases of the junction unmatched. The length of the CDR3 is 16 residues. Germline V CDR1 and CDR2: MNHEY, SVGEGT. For the CDR3, the DNA is TGTGCCAGCAGTTGGGACAGGGGCTCCGGGGCCAACGTCCTGACTTTC. The encoded protein is CASSWDRGSGANVLTF.

This clonotype turned up a few times. The chain combines TRBV11-2 with TRBJ2-7, with 11 positions matching TRBD2. Germline trimming cut 1 base from V and 6 bases from J; bases unmatched to any gene: 20. From germline, CDR1 is SGHAT and CDR2 FQNNGV. This CDR3 has 20 amino acids. The CDR3 nucleotides are TGTGCCAGCAGCTTAGGAAGCATCTTAGCGGGGGGGCAACCTTCGTTCGAGCAGTACGTC. It encodes CASSLGSILAGGQPSFEQYV.

The chain recombines TRBV5-1 with TRBJ1-1; a possible D gene is TRBD1 (5 bases). Germline-derived CDR1 and CDR2 are SGHRS and YFSETQ. V lost 0 bases, J lost 5 bases, and 11 bases lay in between. The CDR3 runs 14 residues. CDR3 nucleotide sequence: TGCGCCAGCAGCTTGGAAGCAGGGTTGACTGAAGCTTTCTTT. This codes for CASSLEAGLTEAFF. The full variable domain, its missing parts supplied by reference TRBV5-1 and TRBJ1-1, is KAGVTQTPRYLIKTRGQQVTLSCSPISGHRSVSWYQQTPGQGLQFLFEYFSETQRNKGNFPGRFSGRQFSNSRSEMNVSTLELGDSALYLCASSLEAGLTEAFFGQGTRLTVV.

This rearrangement joins TRBV20-1 to TRBJ2-5; no reliable D call. Trimming took 4 bases from V and 5 from J, leaving 17 bases between them. The CDR3 length is 14 residues. Germline lookup yields CDR1 DFQATT and CDR2 SNEGSKA (reference sequence). The CDR3 here is CSAMGDASPETQYF. The CDR3 DNA reads as TGCAGTGCTATGGGTGACGCTTCGCCGGAGACCCAGTACTTC.

The chain couples TRBV6-6 to TRBJ2-5; 8 positions match TRBD1. The germline gives CDR1 MNHNY, CDR2 SVGAGI (reference sequence). CDR3 length: 14 residues. V was clipped by 7 bases and J by 7 bases; unmatched bases: 11. The CDR3 here is CASTVDRGSGTQYF. In DNA form, the CDR3 reads TGTGCCAGCACCGTAGACAGGGGAAGCGGGACCCAGTACTTC.

This clonotype was seen more than once but under ten times. This sequence joins TRBV12-3 or TRBV12-4 and TRBJ2-7, with 7 nucleotides matching TRBD2. The V segment lost 5 bases and the J segment 3 bases; nucleotides outside the gene matches: 7. The length of the CDR3 is 14 residues. The CDR3, as DNA: TGTGCCAGCAGTCGTGGCGGGGGTTACTACGAGCAGTACTTC. Translation: CASSRGGGYYEQYF.

V is TRBV5-5 and J is TRBJ2-7; no definite D call. Germline values: CDR1 SGHKS, CDR2 YYEKEE (reference sequence). The CDR3 covers 15 residues. The V end lost 1 base, the J end lost 2 bases, and 13 bases lay between the germline ends. The CDR3 reads CASSLTPTVAYEQYF. CDR3 in DNA: TGTGCCAGCAGCTTGACCCCTACAGTAGCCTACGAGCAGTACTTC. Variable domain in full (rest from reference TRBV5-5 and TRBJ2-7): DAGVTQSPTHLIKTRGQQVTLRCSPISGHKSVSWYQQVLGQGPQFIFQYYEKEERGRGNFPDRFSARQFPNYSSELNVNALLLGDSALYLCASSLTPTVAYEQYFGPGTRLTVT.

The V gene is TRBV9, the J gene TRBJ2-3; 7 bases are a match to TRBD1. This CDR3 is built from 16 residues. V was pared by 3 bases and J by 3 bases, with 10 bases of the junction left unmatched. In germline, CDR1 is SGDLS, CDR2 YYNGEE. The CDR3 region is CASSDRTGAETDTQYF. CDR3 bases: TGTGCCAGCAGCGACCGGACAGGCGCGGAGACAGATACGCAGTATTTT.

This clonotype was recorded a few times. The chain links TRBV11-2 to TRBJ2-5; D call uncertain. V lost 5 bases and J lost 7, with 8 bases in between. This CDR3 has 11 amino acids. Germline values: CDR1 SGHAT, CDR2 FQNNGV. Here the CDR3 reads CASSPRRTQYF. Here the CDR3 DNA reads TGTGCCAGCAGCCCCCGCAGGACCCAGTACTTC.

This clonotype occurred a few times. The chain links TRBV5-1 to TRBJ2-1; a weak D match, TRBD2 (5 bases). The CDR3 is made up of 16 amino acids. V lost 0 bases and J 0 bases, leaving 10 bases between the germline ends. Germline assignment: CDR1 SGHRS and CDR2 YFSETQ. The CDR3 DNA is TGCGCCAGCAGCTTGGCCTCAGGACTCTCCTACAATGAGCAGTTCTTC. It codes for CASSLASGLSYNEQFF.

This clonotype was seen at least ten times. The chain carries TRBV7-9 and TRBJ1-2, with TRBD1 as a possible D gene (5 bases). This CDR3 has 14 residues. The germline gives CDR1 SEHNR, CDR2 FQNEAQ (reference sequence). Trimming took off 5 bases at V and 5 bases at J, with 15 bases between the two ends. CDR3 coding DNA: TGTGCCAGCAGCCGAGGCGAGACAGCATATGGCTACACCTTC. Protein product: CASSRGETAYGYTF.

This clonotype was picked up many times. The chain couples TRBV5-4 to TRBJ1-2; D call uncertain. Germline CDR1 reads SGHNT; CDR2 reads YYREEE (reference sequence). V shed 3 bases and J shed 7 bases, with 10 bases lying between them. This CDR3 spans 12 amino acids. The CDR3 DNA reads as TGTGCCAGCAGCTCAACCTTGGGTGGCTACACCTTC. Translation gives CASSSTLGGYTF.

J is TRBJ1-2 and V is TRBV4-2; 7 nucleotides line up with TRBD1. Trimming removed 6 bases from V and 6 bases from J; junction bases left unmatched: 7. Germline CDR1 is LGHNA and CDR2 is YNFKEQ. This CDR3 region has 13 residues. The CDR3 loop is CASRQRGQDGYTF. In DNA, the CDR3 is TGTGCCAGCAGGCAAAGAGGACAGGATGGCTACACCTTC.

V is TRBV6-2 or TRBV6-3 and J is TRBJ1-1; TRBD1 aligns across 7 bases. Germline trimming cut 7 bases from V and 0 bases from J; bases unmatched to any gene: 11. Germline V gene lookup returns CDR1 MNHEY and CDR2 SVGEGT. The CDR3 sequence is 16 residues long. For the CDR3, the DNA is TGTGCCAGCACTCCGTCCGGGACAGCTATGAACACTGAAGCTTTCTTT. Amino acid sequence: CASTPSGTAMNTEAFF.

This clonotype has a handful of counts. The chain links TRBV5-1 to TRBJ2-3; TRBD2 agrees at 11 bases. CDR1 is SGHRS and CDR2 is YFSETQ in the germline V gene. There are 16 residues in the CDR3. The trim removed 2 bases at V and 4 bases at J, leaving 6 bases unmatched. The CDR3 reads CASSLQLAGAADTQYF. In nucleotides, the CDR3 is TGCGCCAGCAGCTTACAACTAGCGGGGGCGGCAGATACGCAGTATTTT.

This rearrangement joins TRBV6-1 to TRBJ1-1; maybe TRBD1 (6 bases). CDR1 is MNHNS, CDR2 SASEGT, per germline. V lost 8 bases and J 0 bases, leaving 13 bases between the germline ends. The CDR3 is made up of 14 amino acids. CDR3 nucleotides: TGTGCCAGCGCTACAGGGTTCATGAACACTGAAGCTTTCTTT. Its translation: CASATGFMNTEAFF.

The V call is TRBV5-4, the J call TRBJ2-7; perhaps TRBD2 as D (6 bases). This CDR3 has 12 amino acids. V shed 7 bases and J shed 7 bases, with 15 bases lying between them. CDR1 is SGHNT, CDR2 YYREEE, per germline (reference sequence). The CDR3 DNA follows: TGTGCCAGCCTGGGGGACGGAGGGGAGCAGTACTTC. The encoded protein is CASLGDGGEQYF.

This clonotype was counted a few times. DNA of the CDR3: TGCAGTGCTAGCGGGGGGGCAGATACGCAGTATTTT. Protein: CSASGGADTQYF. The rearrangement joins TRBV20-1 to TRBJ2-3; the match to TRBD2 covers 8 bases. J lost 4 bases, V lost 3 bases, and 0 bases had no gene match. Germline CDR1 is DFQATT and CDR2 is SNEGSKA (reference sequence). This CDR3 is 12 amino acids long.

This clonotype was seen only a few times. The J gene is TRBJ2-1, the V gene TRBV12-3 or TRBV12-4; 9 nucleotides match TRBD1. V shed 4 bases and J 3 bases; nucleotides not matched to a gene: 10. CDR3 length: 17 residues. CDR3 residues: CASSSLPGQGNYNEQFF. CDR3 DNA: TGTGCCAGCAGTTCTCTTCCGGGACAGGGTAACTACAATGAGCAGTTCTTC.

This clonotype showed up just a few times. Relative to the germline gene, one junction end is altered; a read error may explain this. The chain joins TRBV20-1 to TRBJ1-6; D perhaps matches TRBD1 (5 bases). The CDR3 spans 14 residues. Germline values: CDR1 DFQATT, CDR2 SNEGSKA (reference sequence). The CDR3 nucleotides read TGCAGTGCAAGAGCCCAGGGTGGCAATTCACCCCTCCACTTT. Translated, it gives CSARAQGGNSPLHF.

This clonotype was detected many times. The chain recombines TRBV9 with TRBJ1-5, with D possibly TRBD1 on 5 matching bases. Germline CDR1 SGDLS, CDR2 YYNGEE. The CDR3 sequence is 15 residues long. Deletions cut 4 bases from V and 9 bases from J, with 20 bases between. CDR3 in DNA: TGTGCCAGCAGCCCAAGGGCAGGGATTAACTCGCCCCAGCATTTT. It translates to CASSPRAGINSPQHF.

There are a few counts of this clonotype. This chain joins TRBV9 and TRBJ2-2, with unresolved D. The V gene's germline CDR1 is SGDLS and CDR2 YYNGEE. This CDR3 spans 16 amino acids. V lost 0 bases to trimming and J lost 6 bases, with 15 bases between them. CDR3 protein: CASSVGGSVDSGELFF. CDR3 coding DNA: TGTGCCAGCAGCGTAGGGGGTAGTGTAGACTCCGGGGAGCTGTTTTTT.

The chain is built from TRBV6-4 and TRBJ1-1; tentative D call: TRBD1 (5 bases). CDR1 MRHNA and CDR2 SNTAGT come from the germline V gene. The length of the CDR3 is 13 residues. V lost 2 bases and J 5 bases, leaving 9 bases between the germline ends. The chain's CDR3 is CASSDREGTEAFF. As DNA, the CDR3 is TGTGCCAGCAGTGACAGGGAGGGGACTGAAGCTTTCTTT.

The chain is built from TRBV7-9 and TRBJ2-3; D might be TRBD2 (5 bases). V was shortened by 1 base and J by 4 bases, with 15 bases between the two germline ends. The germline V gene has CDR1 SEHNR and CDR2 FQNEAQ (reference sequence). CDR3 length equals 16 residues. The CDR3 DNA follows: TGTGCCAGCAGCTTAGGTCCTTTCCGAGGGCCAGATACGCAGTATTTT. Residues: CASSLGPFRGPDTQYF.

The CDR3 spells CASSPPQGASGNTIYF. CDR3 nucleotide sequence: TGTGCCAGCAGCCCTCCCCAGGGGGCTTCTGGAAACACCATATATTTT. The chain uses TRBV28 and TRBJ1-3, with 8 bases aligning to TRBD1. V was pared by 6 bases and J by 1 base, with 8 bases of the junction left unmatched. The CDR3 spans 16 residues. The V gene's germline CDR1 is MDHEN and CDR2 SYDVKM.

This clonotype was seen a few times. The chain uses TRBV30 and TRBJ2-1; 8 bases map to TRBD2. Unmatched junction bases numbered 6, after V lost 1 base and J lost 10 bases. The CDR3 spans 13 residues. Germline values: CDR1 GTSNPN, CDR2 SVGIG (reference sequence). In DNA, the CDR3 is TGTGCCTGGAGTGCCCTTTTAGCGGGGGAGCAGTTCTTC. Encoded protein: CAWSALLAGEQFF.

The chain has TRBV12-3 or TRBV12-4 and TRBJ1-4; no clear D gene. V was clipped by 6 bases and J by 0 bases, with 11 bases between them. There are 15 residues in the CDR3. The CDR3 coding sequence is TGTGCCAGCAGCCCTGGTGGGACAACTAATGAAAAACTGTTTTTT. Translating it yields CASSPGGTTNEKLFF.